Below, one T cell receptor (beta chain) is given with its context. Clones were sequenced by immunoSEQ multiplex PCR, and TCRdb holds only the in-frame ones, with some missing. This table holds 250,000 to 400,000 clones, approximately 89% found once. The sample comes from a study of blood T cell repertoires in COVID-19. Germline V lookup: CDR1 SGHDT, CDR2 YYEEEE. This CDR3 has 17 amino acids. Trimming took 0 bases from V and 2 from J, leaving 17 bases between them. Sequencing input: peripheral blood. The V gene is TRBV5-6, the J gene TRBJ1-1; tentative D call: TRBD1 (6 bases). This clonotype originated in a woman in her thirties with COVID-19, enrolled during active disease. As DNA, the CDR3 is TGTGCCAGCAGCTTGGCGTATGGGACACGGCCCAACACTGAAGCTTTCTTT. Residues: CASSLAYGTRPNTEAFF. Full variable domain (missing parts from reference TRBV5-6 and TRBJ1-1): DAGVTQSPTHLIKTRGQQVTLRCSPKSGHDTVSWYQQALGQGPQFIFQYYEEEERQRGNFPDRFSGHQFPNYSSELNVNALLLGDSALYLCASSLAYGTRPNTEAFFGQGTRLTVV.